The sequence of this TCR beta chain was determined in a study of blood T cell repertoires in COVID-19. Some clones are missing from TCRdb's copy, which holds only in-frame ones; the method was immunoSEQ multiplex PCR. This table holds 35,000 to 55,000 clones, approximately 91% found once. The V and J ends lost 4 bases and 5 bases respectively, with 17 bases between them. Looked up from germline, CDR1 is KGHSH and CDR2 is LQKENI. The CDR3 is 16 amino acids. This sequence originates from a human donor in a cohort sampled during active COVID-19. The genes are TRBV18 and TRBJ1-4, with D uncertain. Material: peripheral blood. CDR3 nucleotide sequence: TGTGCCAGCTCACGAGTCGGGGTCTCGGAGAATGAAAAACTGTTTTTT. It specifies CASSRVGVSENEKLFF. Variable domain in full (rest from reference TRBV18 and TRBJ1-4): NAGVMQNPRHLVRRRGQEARLRCSPMKGHSHVYWYRQLPEEGLKFMVYLQKENIIDESGMPKERFSAEFPKEGPSILRIQQVVRGDSAAYFCASSRVGVSENEKLFFGSGTQLSVL.